The clone carrying this T cell receptor beta chain was detected only once. This record comes from a study of tumor-infiltrating lymphocytes in primary liver carcinoma. Study as a whole: Roughly 3.65 to 8 million productive TCRbeta reads were obtained per sample, with similar numbers across tissue types.

Constant-region priming of 500 to 550 ng total RNA yielded TCR beta cDNA. Three-round nested multiplex PCR performed with slightly modified ARM-PCR produced the TCR beta libraries. Use of TRBV1-TRBV30 forward primers with a C-beta reverse primer characterized the first two PCR rounds, which lasted roughly 9 cycles each. TCRdb redid the calling of the multiplex PCR reads with MiXCR, one entry per CDR3 protein. This table holds about 20,000 distinct CDR3 sequences, 79% found once. Bulk tissue was left unsorted, and RNA and DNA were co-extracted from roughly 20-30 mg of it. Among the patients, all had chronic HBV infection and none had been treated. CDR3 size: 15 residues. V dropped 10 bases and J dropped 9; count of bases not matched to a gene: 14.

The rearrangement links TRBV12-3 or TRBV12-4 to TRBJ2-1; 11 bases line up with TRBD2. Sequencing used liver tumor tissue from sampling region 4. Stated subset: tumor region T4, right-lateral pole. This receptor was obtained from a woman in her 30s with primary liver carcinoma and hepatitis B virus infection. The CDR3 region is CAIITSGTSGLEQFF. CDR3 nucleotide sequence: TGTGCCATCATCACGTCCGGGACTAGCGGACTTGAGCAGTTCTTC.